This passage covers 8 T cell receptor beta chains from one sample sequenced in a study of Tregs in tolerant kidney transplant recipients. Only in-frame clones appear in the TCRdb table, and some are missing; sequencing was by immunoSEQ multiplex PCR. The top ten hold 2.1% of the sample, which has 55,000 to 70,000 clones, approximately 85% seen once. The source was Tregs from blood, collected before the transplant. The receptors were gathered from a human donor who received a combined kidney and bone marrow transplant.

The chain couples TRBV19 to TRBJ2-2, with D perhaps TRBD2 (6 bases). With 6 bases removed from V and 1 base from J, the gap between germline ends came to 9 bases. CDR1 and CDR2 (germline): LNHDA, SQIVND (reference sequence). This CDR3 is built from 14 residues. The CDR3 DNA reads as TGTGCCAGTAGGCGGGGAGGGAACACCGGGGAGCTGTTTTTT. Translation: CASRRGGNTGELFF.

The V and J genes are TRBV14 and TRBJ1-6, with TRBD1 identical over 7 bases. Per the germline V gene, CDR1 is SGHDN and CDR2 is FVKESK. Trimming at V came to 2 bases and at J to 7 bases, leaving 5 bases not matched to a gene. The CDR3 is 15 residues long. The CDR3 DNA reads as TGTGCCAGCAGCCAAAGGGGGCGCGGGAATTCACCCCTCCACTTT. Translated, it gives CASSQRGRGNSPLHF.

For the CDR3, the DNA is TGTGCCAGCAGTCCACTCCAAGCGGGGCTATCCACAGATACGCAGTATTTT. It yields the protein CASSPLQAGLSTDTQYF. This chain uses TRBV6-4 with TRBJ2-3; 7 bases are shared with TRBD2. Trimming removed 5 bases from V and 2 bases from J; junction bases left unmatched: 13. The CDR3 has 17 residues. Germline CDR1 is MRHNA and CDR2 is SNTAGT.

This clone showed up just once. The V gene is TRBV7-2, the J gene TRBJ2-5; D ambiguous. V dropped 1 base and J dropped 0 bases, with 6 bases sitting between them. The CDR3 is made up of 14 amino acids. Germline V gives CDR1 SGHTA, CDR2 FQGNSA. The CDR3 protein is CASSLVLNQETQYF. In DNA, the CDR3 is TGTGCCAGCAGCTTAGTTCTAAACCAAGAGACCCAGTACTTC.

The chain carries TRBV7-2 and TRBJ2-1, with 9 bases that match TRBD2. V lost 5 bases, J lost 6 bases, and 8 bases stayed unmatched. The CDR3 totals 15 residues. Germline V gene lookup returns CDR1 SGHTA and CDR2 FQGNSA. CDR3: CASSLTSGGFNEQFF. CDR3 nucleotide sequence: TGTGCCAGCAGCCTTACCAGCGGGGGGTTCAATGAGCAGTTCTTC.

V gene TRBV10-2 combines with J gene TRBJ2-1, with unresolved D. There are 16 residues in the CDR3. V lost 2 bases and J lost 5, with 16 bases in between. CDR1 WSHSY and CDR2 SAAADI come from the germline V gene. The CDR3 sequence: CASSEPRGTFDNEQFF. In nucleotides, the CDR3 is TGCGCCAGCAGTGAGCCCCGAGGAACCTTCGACAATGAGCAGTTCTTC.

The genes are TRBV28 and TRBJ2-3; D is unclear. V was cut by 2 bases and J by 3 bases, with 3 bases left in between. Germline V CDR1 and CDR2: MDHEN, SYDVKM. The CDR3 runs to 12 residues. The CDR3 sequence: CASSLRTDTQYF. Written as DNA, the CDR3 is TGTGCCAGCAGTTTACGGACAGATACGCAGTATTTT. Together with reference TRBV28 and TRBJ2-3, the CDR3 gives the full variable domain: DVKVTQSSRYLVKRTGEKVFLECVQDMDHENMFWYRQDPGLGLRLIYFSYDVKMKEKGDIPEGYSVSREKKERFSLILESASTNQTSMYLCASSLRTDTQYFGPGTRLTVL.

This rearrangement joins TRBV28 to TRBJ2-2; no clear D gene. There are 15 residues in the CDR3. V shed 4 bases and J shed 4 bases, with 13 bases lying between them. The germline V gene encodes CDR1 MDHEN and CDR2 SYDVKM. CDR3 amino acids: CASSSPSAGTGELFF. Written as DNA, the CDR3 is TGTGCCAGCAGTTCACCGTCGGCCGGCACCGGGGAGCTGTTTTTT.